The sequence of this T cell receptor beta chain was determined in a study of T cell responses to AZD1222 COVID-19 vaccine. Only in-frame clones appear in the TCRdb table, and some are missing; sequencing was by immunoSEQ multiplex PCR. The repertoire consists of around 130,000 clones, with about 85% occurring once and the leading ten covering about 3%. Study results and caveats: Donors skewed white British and female; clonal diversity was possibly underestimated. It was only a handful of AZD1222 recipients who were seropositive at baseline. Spike-specific TCR breadth and depth rose after two AZD1222 doses.

A remark on this clone: Its antigen is still unknown.

V was cut by 3 bases and J by 8 bases, with 14 bases left in between. The CDR3 is 14 residues long. CDR1 and CDR2 (germline): SGHRS, YFSETQ. Sequenced here: peripheral blood, sampled 28 days after the second AZD1222 dose. The V call is TRBV5-1, the J call TRBJ1-4; TRBD1 might be the D (5 bases). The TCR originated in an adult who received the AZD1222 COVID-19 vaccine. The CDR3 nucleotides read TGCGCCAGCAGCTCGGGACCGTGGGGCGAAAAACTGTTTTTT. Translating gives CASSSGPWGEKLFF.